This T cell receptor beta chain was profiled in a study of blood T cell repertoires in COVID-19 (dated by TCRdb to the early 2020s). Concerning the study at large: Samples from collaborators originated in the United States, Italy and Spain and spanned both the acute and convalescent phases of COVID-19. HLA class I and class II types, where available, came from metadata supplied by the sample provider rather than from assay-based typing. Deeply sampled blood TCRbeta repertoires from subjects exposed to, actively infected with, or recovered from COVID-19 were included in the dataset. The prospective study material was composed of cDNA or gDNA derived from T cells, B-cell-depleted T cells, or PBMCs. The repertoires were released in a freely available public database meant as a resource for research on the immune response to SARS-CoV-2. Samples came from the ongoing ImmuneRACE study (first 160 participants) plus 1,254 subjects from 6 global collaborators. A de-identified subject ID, COVID-19 status, age in years and sex were almost always included in the sample metadata.

Each collaborating institution followed its own protocols to collect whole blood in K2EDTA tubes. For TCRbeta analysis, collaborators shipped samples in one of three forms: frozen whole blood, isolated PBMCs, or DNA extracted from either of those sample types. The V and J ends are trimmed by 7 bases and 4 bases, leaving 19 bases between them. From the cysteine through the phenylalanine, the CDR3 covers 16 amino acids. Only the CDR3 portion is preserved as DNA: 48 bases, with reading frame beginning at the first base. The germline V gene encodes CDR1 SGHAT and CDR2 FQNNGV. On the study overall, not on this receptor specifically: The quantity of clinical and demographic metadata differed by source and by participant and was supplied without curation.

Details on this clone: The specificity of this receptor is unknown. One base away there is no much larger clone; base qualities are not given.

The immunoSEQ Assay, a bias-controlled multiplex PCR, was used to amplify TCRbeta CDR3 regions from genomic DNA. The source study handled its data this way. The number of nucleated cells in each sample was estimated from the amplification of reference gene primers within the assay. To quantify the absolute abundance of each unique TCRbeta CDR3 rearrangement, sequence reads were collapsed and filtered. For each sample, productive Simpson clonality was calculated as the square root of Simpson's diversity index over productive rearrangements. Held by TCRdb, this immuneACCESS table contains in-frame sequences only and omits some clones. Under half of the omission traces to an unresolved V gene where checked; the cause of the rest is unknown. The V and J calls and the clone size are those of that table, but D and trimming were determined from the DNA. This sample has nearly 250,000 clones in its table, and approximately 84% of those were observed once. Of the sample, under 2% falls within the top ten clones.

Sequenced input: peripheral blood. This receptor was taken from a woman of 80 years or more with acute or convalescent COVID-19. Here the chain combines TRBV11-2 and TRBJ2-2; D gene: possibly TRBD2, on 7 matching bases. This receptor carries the CDR3 CASTRMAGASTGELFF. The sequenced DNA is TGTGCCAGCACCCGAATGGCGGGGGCGTCCACCGGGGAGCTGTTTTTT.